The 14 T cell receptor beta chains below come from one sample, sequenced in a study of CD8+ T cells in alopecia areata. Cells from pooled cutaneous lymph nodes were sorted by CD4, CD8alpha, NKG2D, NKG2ACE and other markers. Sequencing templates came from extracted RNA that was reverse transcribed into cDNA. Here immunoSEQ multiplex PCR was the method, and the copy in TCRdb shows in-frame clones only, minus some. This repertoire holds around 300,000 clones, and none appear only once. The sequenced sample was CD4+ T cells sorted from a lymph node. The origin of the receptors is a C3H/HeJ mouse with alopecia areata. As its MHC haplotype, the strain has H2-k.

About this clone itself: Gene names are mouse gene names. Read data end 4 residues before the CDR3 end; the end is taken from the germline J gene. V is TRBV19 and J is TRBJ2-3; 10 bases are shared with TRBD1. Germline V lookup: CDR1 FNHDT, CDR2 SITEND (reference sequence). This CDR3 comprises 16 residues. Trimming cost V 4 bases and J 3 bases; bases outside gene matches: 8. This CDR3 is CASSLPGQGFAETLYF. CDR3 bases read: TGTGCCAGCAGTCTTCCGGGACAGGGGTTCGCAGAA.

Concerning this clone: Genes and germline come from the mouse. The read comes to an end 4 residues before the CDR3 does, leaving the germline J gene to fill in the end. The chain combines TRBV19 with TRBJ1-1; possible D gene TRBD1, 6 bases. Germline V CDR1 and CDR2: FNHDT, SITEND (reference sequence). CDR3 length equals 12 residues. The V and J ends lost 5 bases and 4 bases respectively, with 9 bases between them. The CDR3 loop is CASSRGSTEVFF. CDR3 DNA (partial): TGTGCCAGCAGCAGGGGTTCCACA.

This clone has a handful of counts. The gene names here belong to mouse. The read is 4 residues too short to cover the CDR3 end, so that end is filled in from the germline J gene. The sample has other DNA sequences that encode this CDR3 too. The chain is built from TRBV13-1 and TRBJ1-1, with 9 bases aligning to TRBD1. Trimming cost V 3 bases and J 0 bases; bases outside gene matches: 0. The CDR3 has 14 amino acids. Germline V gene sequence: CDR1 NSHNY, CDR2 SYGAGN. CDR3 loop: CASSGQGANTEVFF. The DNA read from the CDR3 is TGTGCCAGCAGTGGACAGGGGGCAAACACA.

Turning to this clone: Mouse gene names and germline throughout. The CDR3 end is not reached by the read, which stops 4 residues before it; the germline J gene fills it in. The rearrangement uses TRBV13-1 and TRBJ2-3; 8 bases fit TRBD2. Unmatched junction bases numbered 3, after V lost 5 bases and J lost 4 bases. Germline CDR1 NSHNY, CDR2 SYGAGN. This CDR3 is 13 amino acids long. This CDR3 reads CASRLGETETLYF. Incomplete CDR3 DNA: TGTGCCAGCAGACTGGGGGAGACAGAA.

About this clone: Gene names and germline refer to mouse. The CDR3 end falls 4 residues outside the read, so it is completed with the germline J gene. V gene TRBV13-3 combines with J gene TRBJ2-1; 7 bases agree with TRBD1. Germline CDR1 NNHDY, CDR2 SYVADS. The CDR3 has 15 amino acids. V was clipped by 5 bases and J by 1 base; unmatched bases: 6. The DNA read from the CDR3 is TGTGCCAGCAGAAGACAGGGAGGGAACTATGCT. Translating it yields CASRRQGGNYA. The complete CDR3 reads CASRRQGGNYAEQFF.

This clone was recorded a few times. Gene names and germline match the mouse. Read data end 4 residues before the CDR3 end; the end is taken from the germline J gene. The chain has TRBV29 and TRBJ2-1; TRBD1 matches at 9 bases. The CDR3 spans 13 residues. V shed 7 bases and J 3 bases; nucleotides not matched to a gene: 1. The germline CDR1 and CDR2 sequences are MSHET and SYDVDS. CDR3: CASKTGGYAEQFF. The CDR3 bases that were read are TGTGCTAGCAAGACAGGGGGCTATGCT.

With regard to this clone: Gene names refer to mouse genes. The read ends 4 residues early relative to the CDR3; the germline J gene fills the gap. The V call is TRBV19, the J call TRBJ2-5; TRBD1 aligns across 10 bases. Germline lookup yields CDR1 FNHDT and CDR2 SITEND (reference sequence). CDR3 length: 14 residues. CDR3 bases read: TGTGCCAGCACTCCGGGACAGGGGAGGGAC. This gives the protein CASTPGQGRD. The whole CDR3 reads CASTPGQGRDTQYF. The variable domain in full, with the rest retrieved from reference TRBV19 and TRBJ2-5, is GGIITQTPKFLIGQEGQKLTLKCQQNFNHDTMYWYRQDSGKGLRLIYYSITENDLQKGDLSEGYDASREKKSSFSLTVTSAQKNEMAVFLCASTPGQGRDTQYFGPGTRLLVL.

In the case of this clone: Gene names and germline refer to mouse. The sequence runs out 4 residues before the end of the CDR3; the remainder is reconstructed from the germline J gene. This chain uses TRBV1 with TRBJ2-2; possible D gene TRBD1, 6 bases. The CDR3 sequence is 17 residues long. V was cut by 0 bases and J by 4 bases, with 15 bases left in between. The germline V gene encodes CDR1 NSQYPW and CDR2 LRSPGD (reference sequence). Here the CDR3 reads CTCSADPQGWATGQLYF. The sequenced part of the CDR3 DNA is TGCACCTGCAGTGCAGATCCGCAGGGGTGGGCCACCGGG.

Worth noting for this clone: Gene names and germline refer to mouse. Read data end 4 residues before the CDR3 end; the end is taken from the germline J gene. V is TRBV13-3 and J is TRBJ2-2; D gene ambiguous. The CDR3 loop spans 15 amino acids. Deletions cut 1 base from V and 0 bases from J, with 7 bases between. The germline CDR1 and CDR2 sequences are NNHDY and SYVADS. Incomplete CDR3 DNA: TGTGCCAGCAGTGATATGGGTGCAAACACCGGG. Encoded protein: CASSDMGANTG. The whole CDR3 reads CASSDMGANTGQLYF.

Concerning this clone: Gene names are mouse gene names. Read coverage stops 4 residues before the CDR3 terminus; the germline J gene supplies the remainder. Other DNA sequences in this sample translate to the same CDR3. V and J are TRBV13-1 and TRBJ2-5; weak D call: TRBD1 (5 bases). Germline values: CDR1 NSHNY, CDR2 SYGAGN. This CDR3 region has 12 residues. CDR3 region: CASSAGFDTQYF. Partial CDR3 DNA: TGTGCCAGCAGCGCAGGGTTTGAC.

This clone was recorded a few times. Mouse gene names and germline throughout. The CDR3 end is not reached by the read, which stops 4 residues before it; the germline J gene fills it in. The chain joins TRBV17 to TRBJ1-1; unclear D gene. Germline CDR1 and CDR2: MNHDT and YYDKIL. V lost 0 bases and J 1 base, leaving 6 bases between the germline ends. This CDR3 is 14 amino acids long. Here the CDR3 reads CASSRDVGNTEVFF. Partial CDR3 DNA: TGTGCTAGCAGTAGAGATGTGGGGAACACA.

Details on this clone: Genes and germline are mouse. The missing CDR3 end, 4 residues past where the read stops, is filled in from the germline J gene. This chain uses TRBV13-3 with TRBJ2-4; D remains ambiguous. V was trimmed by 0 bases and J by 2 bases, leaving 4 bases between them. CDR1 and CDR2 from the germline V gene are NNHDY and SYVADS. This CDR3 contains 13 residues. The covered CDR3 bases are TGTGCCAGCAGTGATGTCAATCAAAAC. Protein sequence: CASSDVNQN. The whole CDR3 protein reads CASSDVNQNTLYF.

Concerning this clone: Gene names refer to mouse genes. The read comes to an end 3 residues before the CDR3 does, leaving the germline J gene to fill in the end. This chain connects TRBV19 to TRBJ1-6; D gene ambiguous. TRBJ1-6 is reported as an ORF; its role is uncertain. The CDR3 has 15 residues. Trimming stripped 2 bases from V and 0 bases from J, with 6 bases between. Germline loops: CDR1 FNHDT, CDR2 SITEND (reference sequence). The sequenced part of the CDR3 DNA is TGTGCCAGCAGTATGGGTCGTTCCTATAATTCGCCC. It specifies CASSMGRSYNSP. The whole CDR3 protein reads CASSMGRSYNSPLYF.

A word on this clone: All gene names here are mouse names. The read stops 3 residues short of the end of the CDR3; the missing end is completed from the germline J gene. Other DNA sequences in the sample encode the same CDR3. The chain is built from TRBV5 and TRBJ1-6; 7 positions match TRBD1. TRBJ1-6 is noted as an ORF with a role that remains uncertain. This CDR3 is built from 14 residues. From germline, CDR1 is LGHNA and CDR2 YNLKQL (reference sequence). The junction had 1 base not matched to a gene; V was cut back by 4 bases and J by 4 bases. The CDR3 bases that were read are TGTGCCAGCAGCCGGGGACAGTATAATTCGCCC. Its protein product is CASSRGQYNSP. The complete CDR3 protein is CASSRGQYNSPLYF.